A selection of T cell receptor beta chains follows, all from one sample in a study of CD8+CD57+ T cells in acquired aplastic anemia. TCRdb reprocessed the reads via MiXCR and lists one record per CDR3 protein. The sample lists around 200,000 distinct CDR3 sequences, over 55% occurring once. The sequenced material came from sorted CD4+, CD8+, or CD8+CD57+ T cells (not recorded which) from PBMCs. These receptors originate from a human donor with aplastic anemia. Each CDR3 is given with its conserved first and last residue. The order of the fields is J gene, V gene, CDR3 protein.

J: TRBJ2-3
V: TRBV2
CDR3: CASIAGVTDTQYF

J: TRBJ2-1
V: TRBV10-3
CDR3: CAISEPETGFEQFF

J: TRBJ1-3
V: TRBV10-3
CDR3: CAISEGKLLPSGNTIYF

J: TRBJ2-7
V: TRBV2
CDR3: CASRPQGDEQYF

J: TRBJ1-5
V: TRBV7-2
CDR3: CASSLASTTGYSNQPQHF

J: TRBJ1-6
V: TRBV25-1
CDR3: CASSEYAGANSPLHF

J: TRBJ2-3
V: TRBV9
CDR3: CASSEQLFSTDTQYF

J: TRBJ1-6
V: TRBV19
CDR3: CASSQSPTNSPLHF

J: TRBJ1-1
V: TRBV9
CDR3: CASSDDPGRLNTEAFF

J: TRBJ2-7
V: TRBV10-3
CDR3: CASRQGSYEQYF

J: TRBJ1-2
V: TRBV10-2
CDR3: CASHRAGTANGYTF

J: TRBJ2-7
V: TRBV7-8
CDR3: CASSLELGGKYEQYF

J: TRBJ2-1
V: TRBV20-1
CDR3: CSARDLTSGRNYSEQFF

J: TRBJ1-2
V: TRBV20-1
CDR3: CSARMDRVYGYTF

J: TRBJ1-1
V: TRBV29-1
CDR3: CSVGLQAQNTEAFF

J: TRBJ2-1
V: TRBV29-1
CDR3: CSVEDKFGLADNEQFF

J: TRBJ2-3
V: TRBV5-1
CDR3: CASSQTGATDTQYF

J: TRBJ2-5
V: TRBV6-5
CDR3: CASSYSQGTQETQYF

J: TRBJ2-1
V: TRBV2
CDR3: CASREEYNEQFF

J: TRBJ1-1
V: TRBV20-1
CDR3: CSAADRLNTEAFF

J: TRBJ2-5
V: TRBV20-1
CDR3: CSASRASGDQETQYF

J: TRBJ2-5
V: TRBV2
CDR3: CATGQPQETQYF

J: TRBJ1-2
V: TRBV7-6
CDR3: CASSSPPGQHYTF

J: TRBJ2-3
V: TRBV28
CDR3: CASSTTGGHRGTDTQYF

J: TRBJ2-5
V: TRBV9
CDR3: CASSVDSPGTQYF

J: TRBJ2-1
V: TRBV7-2
CDR3: CASSLWRVSYNEQFF

J: TRBJ2-7
V: TRBV12-3/TRBV12-4
CDR3: CASSGQGASTYEQYF

J: TRBJ1-5
V: TRBV7-2
CDR3: CASSLDTATNNQPQHF

J: TRBJ2-5
V: TRBV7-8
CDR3: CASSWRGQPQETQYF

J: TRBJ1-4
V: TRBV25-1
CDR3: CASSEIKDSEKLFF

J: TRBJ2-5
V: TRBV30
CDR3: CAWSWGSQETQYF

J: TRBJ1-2
V: TRBV6-5
CDR3: CASSYSTGPEDGYTF

J: TRBJ2-1
V: TRBV11-3
CDR3: CASTWGLAGVREQFF

J: TRBJ1-1
V: TRBV7-6
CDR3: CASSTYRNTEAFF

J: TRBJ2-1
V: TRBV24-1
CDR3: CATSQHSGLAGTQFF

J: TRBJ2-1
V: TRBV5-6
CDR3: CASTLRTGGDEQFF

J: TRBJ2-4
V: TRBV20-1
CDR3: CSARPTDPQGAGSKNIQYF

J: TRBJ2-1
V: TRBV5-1
CDR3: CASSLTPVNNEQFF

J: TRBJ1-4
V: TRBV19
CDR3: CASRDRGQGEKLFF

J: TRBJ1-1
V: TRBV7-9
CDR3: CASSLGTDTEAFF